These T cell receptor beta chains were read from a single sample in a study of CD8 T cells in Susac syndrome. One entry per CDR3 protein, called by TCRdb with MiXCR from the immunoSEQ multiplex PCR reads. The repertoire holds 100,000 to 150,000 distinct CDR3 sequences, with 65% to 90% as singletons. The sample was CD8+ T cells from PBMCs. Source of these receptors: a human donor with multiple sclerosis. The CDR3 runs from the conserved cysteine through the conserved F or W. A D gene is named only where the DNA matches it firmly. Clone size appears in some rows only: once, few, many, or a class for an expanded clone.

CDR3nt | CDR3aa | abundance | j_gene | d_gene | v_gene
TGTGCCAGCAGCTTTTCGGGGTCGACTAGCGGGAGGGGCGGGGAGCTGTTTTTT | CASSFSGSTSGRGGELFF | . | TRBJ2-2 | TRBD2 | TRBV11-3
TGCAGCGTTGTGGGACAGGAGAATGAGCAGTTCTTC | CSVVGQENEQFF | . | TRBJ2-1 | TRBD1 | TRBV29-1
TGTGCCAGCAGCGGGACAGGGGAATTCTATGGCTACACCTTC | CASSGTGEFYGYTF | . | TRBJ1-2 | TRBD1 | TRBV7-9
TGTGCCATCAGCCCAACAGGGAAGGGGATGAACACTGAAGCTTTCTTT | CAISPTGKGMNTEAFF | once | TRBJ1-1 | . | TRBV10-3
TGTGCCAGCAGTCCCATCACCACTAGCGGGGCTACACCAATAAAGACCCAGTACTTC | CASSPITTSGATPIKTQYF | . | TRBJ2-5 | . | TRBV21-1
TGTGCCAGCAGTGAAGCTAAGCGGCGACACAATGAGCAGTTCTTC | CASSEAKRRHNEQFF | . | TRBJ2-1 | . | TRBV6-1
TGTGCCAGCAGCTCCACCCCAGATTCGAGCGGGGACCTCAATGAGCAGTTCTTC | CASSSTPDSSGDLNEQFF | once | TRBJ2-1 | TRBD2 | TRBV13
TGCAGCGTTGTTGGACAGGGTTGGACTGAAGCTTTCTTT | CSVVGQGWTEAFF | . | TRBJ1-1 | TRBD1 | TRBV29-1
TGTGCCAGCAGCCCCCCCCGGGGTGGCTACACCTTC | CASSPPRGGYTF | . | TRBJ1-2 | . | TRBV5-4
TGTGCCAGCTCACCACTAGCGGGAGTGAACGATGAGCAGTTCTTC | CASSPLAGVNDEQFF | . | TRBJ2-1 | TRBD2 | TRBV18
TGTGCCAGCAGTTTTCATGAAGACCTCAACATGAACACTGAAGCTTTCTTT | CASSFHEDLNMNTEAFF | . | TRBJ1-1 | . | TRBV12-3/TRBV12-4
TGTGCCAGCAGCACATCGAGGGGGGGCAGGGAACGCAATGAGCAGTTCTTC | CASSTSRGGRERNEQFF | . | TRBJ2-1 | . | TRBV11-2
TGTGCCAGCAGCTTACACGACGGGAACATTCAGTACTTC | CASSLHDGNIQYF | . | TRBJ2-4 | . | TRBV11-1
TGTGCCAGCAAACCGTCGGGCTCCTACAATGAGCAGTTCTTC | CASKPSGSYNEQFF | . | TRBJ2-1 | . | TRBV9
TGTGCCAGCAATGACCGCCGGCAGGGAAAACTGTTTTTT | CASNDRRQGKLFF | . | TRBJ1-4 | . | TRBV12-3/TRBV12-4
TGTGCCACCCAGCTTGTTGTTGGGGACACTGAAGCTTTCTTT | CATQLVVGDTEAFF | . | TRBJ1-1 | . | TRBV11-2
TGTGCCAGTAGCTGGGCAGGGGAGGGGAACACTGAAGCTTTCTTT | CASSWAGEGNTEAFF | . | TRBJ1-1 | . | TRBV19
TGTGCCAGTAGTCGTGGGACAGTTTCCTACGAGCAGTACTTC | CASSRGTVSYEQYF | . | TRBJ2-7 | TRBD1 | TRBV19
TGTGCCAGTAGTATGGGGCGAGGTGCAGAGACCCAGTACTTC | CASSMGRGAETQYF | . | TRBJ2-5 | . | TRBV19
TGTGCCAGCAGATCCGGTGTCCGGGAGCTGTTTTTT | CASRSGVRELFF | . | TRBJ2-2 | . | TRBV7-9
TGCGCCAGCAGCCAAGCCCCGGAAGGTTATGGCTACACCTTC | CASSQAPEGYGYTF | . | TRBJ1-2 | . | TRBV4-1
TGTGCCAGTAGTATCCACCGTCCTTTGGGGCTTAGCACAGATACGCAGTATTTT | CASSIHRPLGLSTDTQYF | . | TRBJ2-3 | . | TRBV19
TGTGCCACCAGAAGAGGGGATGGCGGGGAGCTGTTTTTT | CATRRGDGGELFF | once | TRBJ2-2 | . | TRBV15
TGTGCCAGCAGCGTAGGACTAGCTCGATTCGATGAGCAGTTCTTC | CASSVGLARFDEQFF | . | TRBJ2-1 | TRBD2 | TRBV9
TGTGCCAGCAGCTACACCACACAAGAGACCCAGTACTTC | CASSYTTQETQYF | once | TRBJ2-5 | . | TRBV13
TGTGCTAGTGGTGAGGGCTACAATGAGCAGTTCTTC | CASGEGYNEQFF | . | TRBJ2-1 | . | TRBV12-5
TGTGCCACCAGCATTCCCGGGACGTTAATCACTGAAGCTTTCTTT | CATSIPGTLITEAFF | . | TRBJ1-1 | . | TRBV15
TGTGCCAGCAGTTCCCCAGCGGGGGGTGTAGATACGCAGTATTTT | CASSSPAGGVDTQYF | . | TRBJ2-3 | TRBD2 | TRBV27
TGCAGCGGGGTTGTAGGCACTGAAGCTTTCTTT | CSGVVGTEAFF | . | TRBJ1-1 | . | TRBV29-1
TGTGCCAGCAGCATTGGCGAGGATACGCAGTATTTT | CASSIGEDTQYF | . | TRBJ2-3 | . | TRBV13
TGTGCCAGCAGCCCGGGGTTCGTGAGTGAGACCCAGTACTTC | CASSPGFVSETQYF | few | TRBJ2-5 | . | TRBV5-6
TGTGCCAGCAGCTCCCTTGCGGTCTCCTACAATGAGCAGTTCTTC | CASSSLAVSYNEQFF | . | TRBJ2-1 | . | TRBV7-2
TGTGCCAGCAGTTTAGCCGGGGACGATACGCAGTATTTT | CASSLAGDDTQYF | . | TRBJ2-3 | . | TRBV28
TGTGCCAGCAGCTTATTCCCAGGGTTAGACTATGGCTACACCTTC | CASSLFPGLDYGYTF | . | TRBJ1-2 | . | TRBV7-6
TGTGCCAGCAGCCCAGCGATAGGGGGGACCTCCAAAAACATTCAGTACTTC | CASSPAIGGTSKNIQYF | once | TRBJ2-4 | . | TRBV3-1
TGCAGTGCTAGAGAAAGGGGTGAGGTCTGGAGGTCGGGGTTCTTC | CSARERGEVWRSGFF | once | TRBJ2-1 | . | TRBV20-1
TGTGCCAGCAGTTCCCCCGCCGGGACAGGGGGCTCCTACGAGCAGTACTTC | CASSSPAGTGGSYEQYF | . | TRBJ2-7 | TRBD1 | TRBV28
TGTGCCAGCAGCCAAGATCGGGCAGTCAATCAGCCCCAGCATTTT | CASSQDRAVNQPQHF | . | TRBJ1-5 | . | TRBV3-1
TGTGCCAGCAGCACCCGGCTACGACTAGCGGGAGGGCTTATTGAGCAGTTCTTC | CASSTRLRLAGGLIEQFF | . | TRBJ2-1 | TRBD2 | TRBV7-9
TGTGCCAGCAGTCCTGGGGTTCATGAGCAGTTCTTC | CASSPGVHEQFF | . | TRBJ2-1 | . | TRBV11-2
TGTGCCAGCAGTTTACGGACTAGCGGGTTCTACCATGATGAGCAGTTCTTC | CASSLRTSGFYHDEQFF | . | TRBJ2-1 | TRBD2 | TRBV27
TGTGCCAGCAGTTTACCCCGGACAGGGGGCTCTGGGGCCAACGTCCTGACTTTC | CASSLPRTGGSGANVLTF | . | TRBJ2-6 | TRBD1 | TRBV28
TGTGCCAGCAGCTATTTACTAGGGGACACCGGGGAGCTGTTTTTT | CASSYLLGDTGELFF | few | TRBJ2-2 | . | TRBV7-9
TGTGCCAGCAGCGTAGGGTACGGGGACTACGAGCAGTACTTC | CASSVGYGDYEQYF | . | TRBJ2-7 | . | TRBV9